This entry lists 8 T cell receptor beta chains sequenced from one sample in a study of cytomegalovirus exposure and HLA in healthy donors. Profiling relied on immunoSEQ multiplex PCR, and the TCRdb table lists in-frame clones only, not all of them. The sample consists of about 71,000 clones, 94% of them appearing once. The sequencing input was PBMCs. The source of these receptors is a man aged 18-30 years in good health and CMV-seropositive.

The chain recombines TRBV6-1 with TRBJ2-7, with TRBD2 as a possible D gene (7 bases). The germline V and J ends were trimmed by 4 bases and 5 bases, with 21 bases remaining between them. Germline lookup yields CDR1 MNHNS and CDR2 SASEGT. This CDR3 region has 16 residues. The CDR3: CASSGEEGGGPDEQYF. The CDR3 DNA follows: TGTGCCAGCAGTGGAGAGGAGGGGGGAGGGCCCGACGAGCAGTACTTC.

The chain has TRBV28 and TRBJ2-1; 13 bases fit TRBD2. Germline CDR1 and CDR2: MDHEN and SYDVKM. CDR3 length equals 16 residues. Trimming took 5 bases from V and 7 from J; bases not matched to a gene: 8. CDR3 region: CASSTTGLAGSNEQFF. In nucleotides, the CDR3 is TGTGCCAGCAGTACTACGGGACTAGCGGGGTCTAATGAGCAGTTCTTC.

The chain couples TRBV1 to TRBJ2-3; TRBD2, the D gene given by the table, was not confirmed from the DNA. TRBV1 is noted as a pseudogene. The CDR3 length is 15 residues. The CDR3 is CTSSHRDSRTDTQYF. In nucleotides, the CDR3 is TGCACCAGCAGCCACAGGGACTCACGCACAGATACGCAGTATTTT.

This sequence joins TRBV21-1 and TRBJ2-7; the DNA was not used to check the table's D call, TRBD1. TRBV21-1 is listed as a pseudogene. The CDR3 is 14 residues long. The DNA of the CDR3 is TGTGCCAGCAGCAATGGACAGGGGGTGGAGGAGCAGTACTTC. Translating gives CASSNGQGVEEQYF.

The rearrangement links TRBV6-5 to TRBJ1-1, with D possibly being TRBD1 (6 bases). Germline V gene data show CDR1 as MNHEY and CDR2 as SVGAGI. The CDR3 runs 16 residues. V lost 3 bases and J lost 3, with 17 bases in between. In nucleotides, the CDR3 is TGTGCCAGCAGTTATATTACTGGGGGGGGCCACACTGAAGCTTTCTTT. Protein sequence: CASSYITGGGHTEAFF.

The chain joins TRBV5-1 to TRBJ2-1, with D possibly TRBD2 on 5 matching bases. Germline V lookup: CDR1 SGHRS, CDR2 YFSETQ. The CDR3 extends over 16 amino acids. With 2 bases removed from V and 0 bases from J, the gap between germline ends came to 12 bases. In nucleotides, the CDR3 is TGCGCCAGCAGCTTACGAGCGGACGCCTCCTACAATGAGCAGTTCTTC. Protein: CASSLRADASYNEQFF.

A single count supports this clone. This sequence joins TRBV27 and TRBJ1-3; D gene uncertain. V was pared by 6 bases and J by 0 bases, with 6 bases between. The CDR3 runs 13 residues. Germline CDR1 MNHEY, CDR2 SMNVEV (reference sequence). The CDR3 DNA reads TGTGCCAGCAGACTGAGCTCTGGAAACACCATATATTTT. As protein: CASRLSSGNTIYF.

The chain recombines TRBV2 with TRBJ2-3; TRBD2 matches at 12 bases. The trim removed 6 bases at V and 3 bases at J, leaving 7 bases unmatched. Germline CDR1 and CDR2: SNHLY and FYNNEI. The CDR3 covers 16 residues. The CDR3 DNA reads TGTGCCAGCAGAGCGCCTAGCGGGAGGGGTACAGATACGCAGTATTTT. Residues: CASRAPSGRGTDTQYF.